The following is a TCR beta chain sequence with its context. Its recognized antigen is unknown. Base qualities were left out, and no much larger clone turns up one base away. The entry originates in a study of blood T cell repertoires in COVID-19 (dated by TCRdb to 2020 to 2022). Looking at the study overall: Samples from collaborators originated in the United States, Italy and Spain and spanned both the acute and convalescent phases of COVID-19. Where available, HLA class I and class II types were obtained from metadata supplied by the sample provider rather than from assay-based typing. The material from the prospective study consisted of cDNA or gDNA derived from T cells, B-cell-depleted T cells, or PBMCs. The samples were drawn from two sources: the first 160 participants of the ongoing ImmuneRACE study, and over 950 subjects contributed by 6 global collaborators. The dataset comprised deeply sampled blood TCRbeta repertoires from subjects exposed to, actively infected with, or recovered from COVID-19. The repertoires were released in a freely available public database meant as a resource for research on the immune response to SARS-CoV-2. Sample metadata almost always included a de-identified subject ID, COVID-19 status, age in years and sex. Study-wide conclusions, independent of this receptor: Clinical and demographic metadata were provided uncurated, with the amount varying by source and participant.

TCRbeta CDR3 regions were amplified from genomic DNA by means of the immunoSEQ Assay, a bias-controlled multiplex PCR. For the original study's pipeline: The number of nucleated cells in each sample was estimated from the amplification of reference gene primers within the assay. Sequence reads were collapsed and filtered to measure the absolute abundance of every unique TCRbeta CDR3 rearrangement. Productive Simpson clonality was computed per sample as the square root of Simpson's diversity index over productive rearrangements. TCRdb's version of the immuneACCESS table is confined to in-frame rearrangements and falls short of the full clone set. An unresolved V gene accounts for under half of the shortfall where checked; the remainder is of unknown origin. V and J calls plus clone size are reproduced from that table; the DNA served to infer D and trimming. This sample comprises about 300,000 clones, just over 85% of them detected only once. About 4.1% of the sample goes to the ten largest clones.

Participants in the prospective study were enrolled through a virtual design, were aged about 18 to 90 years, and lived in fewer than 30 United States geographic areas. In the prospective study, participants were assigned to cohorts based on the clinical history participants reported in a screening survey and a study questionnaire. Recovered participants in ImmuneRACE Cohort 3 were defined as having two consecutive negative NP/OP PCR tests, clearance from a healthcare professional, or resolution of symptoms. Each participant in the prospective study had whole blood, serum and a nasopharyngeal or oropharyngeal swab collected by mobile phlebotomists. Participants in the prospective study had the option to provide additional blood draws and questionnaires over a 2-month period. Prospective study blood samples were shipped either frozen or at room temperature before DNA extraction. The germline V gene gives CDR1 as KGHDR and CDR2 as SFDVKD. The V and J ends are trimmed by 3 bases and 1 base, leaving 11 bases between them. There are 15 amino acids in the CDR3, from cysteine to phenylalanine inclusive. Just CDR3 DNA is preserved here, 45 bases in frame from base 1.

The receptor was derived from a man aged 30 to 45 who had recovered from COVID-19. Specimen: PBMCs or T cells enriched from blood (not recorded which). The V and J genes are TRBV24-1 and TRBJ2-5; the D segment could be TRBD2, given 5 matching bases. The CDR3 here reads CATSDKWSGQETQYF. The base sequence is TGTGCCACCAGTGATAAATGGAGCGGCCAAGAGACCCAGTACTTC.